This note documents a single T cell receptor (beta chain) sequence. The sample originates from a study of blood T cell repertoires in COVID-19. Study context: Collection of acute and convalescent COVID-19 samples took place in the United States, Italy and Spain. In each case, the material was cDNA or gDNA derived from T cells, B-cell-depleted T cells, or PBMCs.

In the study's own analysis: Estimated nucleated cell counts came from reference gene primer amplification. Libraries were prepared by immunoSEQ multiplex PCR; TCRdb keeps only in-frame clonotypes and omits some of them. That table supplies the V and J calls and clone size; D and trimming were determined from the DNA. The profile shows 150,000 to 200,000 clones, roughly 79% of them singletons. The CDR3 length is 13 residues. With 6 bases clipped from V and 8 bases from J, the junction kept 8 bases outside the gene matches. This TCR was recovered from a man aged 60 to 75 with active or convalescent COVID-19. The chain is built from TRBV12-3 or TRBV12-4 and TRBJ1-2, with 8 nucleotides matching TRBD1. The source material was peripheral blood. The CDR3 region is CASSSGQGEGYTF. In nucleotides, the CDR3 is TGTGCCAGCAGCTCCGGACAGGGCGAGGGCTACACCTTC.